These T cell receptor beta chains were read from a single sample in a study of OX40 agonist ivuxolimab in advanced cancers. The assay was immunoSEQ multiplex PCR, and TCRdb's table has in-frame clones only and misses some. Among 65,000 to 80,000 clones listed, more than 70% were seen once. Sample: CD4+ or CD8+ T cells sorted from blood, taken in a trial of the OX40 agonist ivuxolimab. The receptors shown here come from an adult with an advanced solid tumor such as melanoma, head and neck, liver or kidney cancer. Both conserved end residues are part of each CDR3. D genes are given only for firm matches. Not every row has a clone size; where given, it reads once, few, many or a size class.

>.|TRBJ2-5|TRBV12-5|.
CASGLGQPSGSGGTQYF
TGTGCTAGTGGTTTGGGACAACCCAGTGGTAGCGGAGGGACCCAGTACTTC
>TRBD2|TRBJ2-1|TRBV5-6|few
CASSLVVTSGFNEQFF
TGTGCCAGCAGCTTGGTGGTGACTAGCGGATTCAATGAGCAGTTCTTC
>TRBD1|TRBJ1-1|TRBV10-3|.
CAISSLRQGSPEAFF
TGTGCCATCAGTTCCTTAAGACAGGGAAGCCCTGAAGCTTTCTTT
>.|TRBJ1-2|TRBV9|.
CASSSSGTGLKSYGYTF
TGTGCCAGCAGCTCCTCCGGGACGGGCTTAAAATCCTATGGCTACACCTTC
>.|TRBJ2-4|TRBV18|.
CASSPEVAKNIQYF
TGTGCCAGCTCACCAGAGGTGGCCAAAAACATTCAGTACTTC
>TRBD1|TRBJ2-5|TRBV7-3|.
CASSRNPTGGLETQYF
TGTGCCAGCAGCCGCAACCCGACAGGGGGGTTGGAGACCCAGTACTTC
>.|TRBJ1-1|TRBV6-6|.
CASSYAGQNTEAFF
TGTGCCAGCAGTTACGCGGGACAGAACACTGAAGCTTTCTTT
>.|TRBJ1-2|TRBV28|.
CASSSTGLGGDYGYTF
TGTGCCAGCAGTTCTACAGGCCTTGGCGGAGACTATGGCTACACCTTC
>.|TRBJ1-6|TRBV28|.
CASKQGGHSPLHF
TGTGCCAGCAAACAGGGAGGTCATTCACCCCTCCACTTT
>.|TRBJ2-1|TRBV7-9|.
CASSRTTLSYNEQFF
TGTGCCAGCAGCCGTACTACACTCTCCTACAATGAGCAGTTCTTC
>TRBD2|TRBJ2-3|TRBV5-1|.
CASSLAAAGARDTQYF
TGCGCCAGCAGCTTGGCGGCAGCGGGAGCCCGAGATACGCAGTATTTT
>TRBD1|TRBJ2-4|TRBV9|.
CASSVAIGGANIQYF
TGTGCCAGCAGCGTAGCTATAGGGGGCGCGAACATTCAGTACTTC
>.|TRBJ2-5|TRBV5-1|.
CASSLDRLEEETQYF
TGCGCCAGCAGCTTGGACAGGTTGGAAGAAGAGACCCAGTACTTC
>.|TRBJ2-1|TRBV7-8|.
CASSLVSGPYNEQFF
TGTGCCAGCAGCTTAGTCTCAGGCCCCTACAATGAGCAGTTCTTC
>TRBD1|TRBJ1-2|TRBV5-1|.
CASSLRAGGDYGYTF
TGCGCCAGCAGCTTGAGGGCAGGGGGTGACTATGGCTACACCTTC
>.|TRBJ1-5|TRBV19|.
CASLNGNNQPQHF
TGTGCCAGTCTAAACGGGAACAATCAGCCCCAGCATTTT
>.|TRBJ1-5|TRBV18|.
CASSPNGLSNQPQHF
TGTGCCAGCTCACCAAACGGCCTGAGCAATCAGCCCCAGCATTTT
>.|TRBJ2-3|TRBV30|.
CAWSVGSTDTQYF
TGTGCCTGGAGTGTGGGCAGCACAGATACGCAGTATTTT
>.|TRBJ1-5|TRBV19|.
CASSVMKGSNQPQHF
TGTGCCAGTAGTGTTATGAAGGGCTCCAATCAGCCCCAGCATTTT
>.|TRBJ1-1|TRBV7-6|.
CASSLTGSGLTEAFF
TGTGCCAGCAGCTTAACCGGGTCGGGGCTAACTGAAGCTTTCTTT
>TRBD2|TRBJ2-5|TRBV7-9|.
CASSARRSSGRQETQYF
TGTGCCAGCAGCGCACGAAGGTCTAGCGGGAGGCAAGAGACCCAGTACTTC
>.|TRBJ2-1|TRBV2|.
CASSAQGRAWFF
TGTGCCAGCAGTGCGCAGGGCCGGGCTTGGTTCTTC